This T cell receptor beta chain is drawn from a study of T cell repertoires in cytomegalovirus infection. Across the whole study: Signatures in public TCR beta sequences pointed to both CMV infection and matching HLA type.

Study-wide points: HLA-C-restricted TCR beta clonotypes specific for CMV led the ex vivo response. Frequencies of public TCR beta families were cumulated, and this identified carriers of CMV plus the relevant HLA.

V lost 2 bases, J lost 5 bases, and 4 bases stayed unmatched. This CDR3 comprises 16 residues. Germline loops: CDR1 SGHNT, CDR2 YYREEE (reference sequence). TCRdb reprocessed the reads via MiXCR and lists one record per CDR3 protein. The sample contains tens of thousands of distinct CDR3 sequences, 33% of which appear only once. This clonotype was counted only a few times. The antigen is unknown. J is TRBJ2-5 and V is TRBV5-4, with TRBD2 identical over 15 bases. The origin of this receptor is a human donor in good health (CMV status not recorded). Some clones in this sample may be carry-over from other donors' samples. Sequences were obtained from PBMCs, sequenced either directly or after in vitro stimulation (not recorded which). The CDR3, as DNA: TGTGCCAGCAGCTTTGGCGGACTAGCGGGAGGGGAGACCCAGTACTTC. This codes for CASSFGGLAGGETQYF.